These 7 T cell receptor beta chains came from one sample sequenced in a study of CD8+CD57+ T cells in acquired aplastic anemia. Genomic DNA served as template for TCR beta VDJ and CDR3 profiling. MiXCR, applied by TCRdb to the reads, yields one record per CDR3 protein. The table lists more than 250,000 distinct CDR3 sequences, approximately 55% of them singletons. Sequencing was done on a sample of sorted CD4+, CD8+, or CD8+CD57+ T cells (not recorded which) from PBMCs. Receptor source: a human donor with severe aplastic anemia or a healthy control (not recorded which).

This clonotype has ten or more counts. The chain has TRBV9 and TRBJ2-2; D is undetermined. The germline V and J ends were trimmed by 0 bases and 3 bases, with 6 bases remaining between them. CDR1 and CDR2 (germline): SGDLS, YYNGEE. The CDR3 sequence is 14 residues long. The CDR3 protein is CASSVGSYTGELFF. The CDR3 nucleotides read TGTGCCAGCAGCGTAGGTAGCTACACCGGGGAGCTGTTTTTT.

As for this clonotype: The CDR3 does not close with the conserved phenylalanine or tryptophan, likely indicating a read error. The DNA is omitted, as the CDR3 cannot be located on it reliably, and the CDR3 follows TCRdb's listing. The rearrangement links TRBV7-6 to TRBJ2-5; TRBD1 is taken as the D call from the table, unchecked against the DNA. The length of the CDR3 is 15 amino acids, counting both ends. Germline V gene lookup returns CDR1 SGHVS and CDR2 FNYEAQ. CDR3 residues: CASSETRGSQETQYL.

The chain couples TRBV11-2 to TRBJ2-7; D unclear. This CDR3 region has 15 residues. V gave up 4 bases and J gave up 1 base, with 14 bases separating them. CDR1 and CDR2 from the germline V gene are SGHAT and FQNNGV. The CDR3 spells CASSSLLTDSYEQYF. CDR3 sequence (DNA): TGTGCCAGCAGCTCCCTATTGACCGATTCCTACGAGCAGTACTTC.

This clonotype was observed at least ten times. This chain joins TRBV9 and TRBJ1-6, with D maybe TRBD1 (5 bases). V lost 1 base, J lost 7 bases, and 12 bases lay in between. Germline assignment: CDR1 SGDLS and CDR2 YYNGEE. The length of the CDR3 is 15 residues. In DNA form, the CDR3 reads TGTGCCAGCAGCGTATTTACGGGGGGGAATTCACCCCTCCACTTT. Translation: CASSVFTGGNSPLHF.

CDR3 sequence reads: CSVSGQGHAFF. CDR3 DNA sequence: TGCAGCGTTTCCGGACAGGGCCACGCTTTCTTT. The chain employs TRBV29-1 and TRBJ1-1, with 8 bases aligning to TRBD1. The germline V gene encodes CDR1 SQVTM and CDR2 ANQGSEA. This CDR3 contains 11 residues. J lost 11 bases, V lost 5 bases, and 7 bases had no gene match.

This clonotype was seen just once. The DNA for the CDR3 is TGCAGTGCTAGAGTACCTCTAGCGGGGAGGGGGGATACGCAGTATTTT. Its translation is CSARVPLAGRGDTQYF. The rearrangement uses TRBV20-1 and TRBJ2-3; 9 bases fit TRBD2. The length of the CDR3 is 16 residues. From germline, CDR1 is DFQATT and CDR2 SNEGSKA (reference sequence). V shed 1 base and J 6 bases; nucleotides not matched to a gene: 11.

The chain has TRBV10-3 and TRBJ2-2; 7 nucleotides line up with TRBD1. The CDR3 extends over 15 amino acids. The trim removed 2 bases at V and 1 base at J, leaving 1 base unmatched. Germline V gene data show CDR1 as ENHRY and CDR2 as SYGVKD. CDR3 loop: CAISEDRVNTGELFF. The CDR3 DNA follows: TGTGCCATCAGTGAGGACAGGGTGAACACCGGGGAGCTGTTTTTT.